This is a list of T cell receptor beta chains from one sample in a study of shared clonotypes between healthy human individuals. Libraries were prepared by immunoSEQ multiplex PCR; TCRdb keeps only in-frame clonotypes and omits some of them. The data show about 330,000 clones, about nine tenths seen once. What was sequenced was memory CD8+ T cells sorted from blood. Every receptor here comes from a man aged 18 to 29 in good health. CDR3s include the opening cysteine and the closing phenylalanine or tryptophan. The order of the fields is D gene, V gene, J gene, clone size, CDR3 protein, CDR3 DNA. D genes are given only for firm matches. The size field is filled for only some rows; it gives once, few, many or a size class.

D: NA; V: TRBV5-6; J: TRBJ2-2; size: NA; CDR3: CASSGWQGRTGELFF; DNA: TGTGCCAGCAGCGGGTGGCAGGGCCGAACCGGGGAGCTGTTTTTT
D: NA; V: TRBV7-8; J: TRBJ2-2; size: few; CDR3: CASSAQGSVLTGELFF; DNA: TGTGCCAGCAGCGCACAGGGATCAGTACTCACCGGGGAGCTGTTTTTT
D: NA; V: TRBV6-6; J: TRBJ1-6; size: NA; CDR3: CASTNGRGDYNSPLHF; DNA: TGTGCCAGCACCAACGGGCGTGGAGACTATAATTCACCCCTCCACTTT
D: NA; V: TRBV27; J: TRBJ2-5; size: NA; CDR3: CASSLSGQETQYF; DNA: TGTGCCAGCAGTTTGAGTGGTCAAGAGACCCAGTACTTC
D: NA; V: TRBV5-1; J: TRBJ1-1; size: NA; CDR3: CASSTPGAEAFF; DNA: TGCGCCAGCAGCACACCGGGGGCTGAAGCTTTCTTT
D: NA; V: TRBV2; J: TRBJ2-7; size: NA; CDR3: CASSEAPDYEQYF; DNA: TGTGCCAGCAGTGAAGCGCCCGACTACGAGCAGTACTTC
D: NA; V: TRBV7-8; J: TRBJ2-7; size: many; CDR3: CASAADLSYEQYF; DNA: TGTGCCAGCGCGGCAGATCTGTCCTACGAGCAGTACTTC
D: TRBD1; V: TRBV4-1; J: TRBJ2-7; size: NA; CDR3: CASSPSDRPYEQYF; DNA: TGCGCCAGCAGCCCGTCGGACAGGCCCTACGAGCAGTACTTC
D: TRBD2; V: TRBV5-6; J: TRBJ2-5; size: once; CDR3: CASSLVPAGQETQYF; DNA: TGTGCCAGCAGCTTGGTGCCAGCGGGGCAAGAGACCCAGTACTTC
D: TRBD1; V: TRBV6-5; J: TRBJ2-5; size: NA; CDR3: CASSYLTGGAETQYF; DNA: TGTGCCAGCAGTTACCTGACAGGGGGCGCGGAGACCCAGTACTTC
D: NA; V: TRBV6-5; J: TRBJ1-1; size: NA; CDR3: CASRTGPMNTEAFF; DNA: TGTGCCAGCAGGACCGGGCCAATGAACACTGAAGCTTTCTTT
D: TRBD1; V: TRBV4-1; J: TRBJ2-5; size: NA; CDR3: CASSQGQGSFGETQYF; DNA: TGCGCCAGCAGCCAAGGACAGGGAAGTTTTGGAGAGACCCAGTACTTC
D: NA; V: TRBV7-9; J: TRBJ2-7; size: NA; CDR3: CASSFPGSYEQYF; DNA: TGTGCCAGCAGCTTTCCTGGCTCCTACGAGCAGTACTTC
D: TRBD1; V: TRBV10-3; J: TRBJ2-7; size: once; CDR3: CAISRGQGYEQYF; DNA: TGTGCCATCAGCCGTGGACAGGGCTACGAGCAGTACTTC
D: NA; V: TRBV7-9; J: TRBJ2-5; size: NA; CDR3: CASSLPDREQETQYF; DNA: TGTGCCAGCAGTCTTCCCGATCGGGAACAAGAGACCCAGTACTTC
D: TRBD2; V: TRBV10-3; J: TRBJ2-2; size: NA; CDR3: CAISDLLTSGFTGELFF; DNA: TGTGCCATCAGCGACCTCCTGACTAGCGGGTTCACCGGGGAGCTGTTTTTT